This record looks at one TCR beta chain sequence and its context. These data come from a study of T cell changes during pregnancy in multiple sclerosis. Method: immunoSEQ multiplex PCR; TCRdb's copy keeps in-frame clones and lacks some. The table includes about 20,000 clones, less than 95% detected once. Germline CDR1 is SGHRS and CDR2 is YFSETQ. The V end lost 4 bases, the J end lost 5 bases, and 12 bases lay between the germline ends. This CDR3 region has 14 residues. This specimen consisted of CD4+ T cells from peripheral blood mononuclear cells, obtained in the third trimester of pregnancy. The clonotype originates from a female donor in good health, enrolled as a control in a pregnancy study. The rearrangement uses TRBV5-1 and TRBJ2-2, with a tentative D call TRBD2 (5 bases). The CDR3 is CASSQQLETGELFF. As DNA, the CDR3 is TGCGCCAGCAGCCAACAACTAGAGACCGGGGAGCTGTTTTTT.